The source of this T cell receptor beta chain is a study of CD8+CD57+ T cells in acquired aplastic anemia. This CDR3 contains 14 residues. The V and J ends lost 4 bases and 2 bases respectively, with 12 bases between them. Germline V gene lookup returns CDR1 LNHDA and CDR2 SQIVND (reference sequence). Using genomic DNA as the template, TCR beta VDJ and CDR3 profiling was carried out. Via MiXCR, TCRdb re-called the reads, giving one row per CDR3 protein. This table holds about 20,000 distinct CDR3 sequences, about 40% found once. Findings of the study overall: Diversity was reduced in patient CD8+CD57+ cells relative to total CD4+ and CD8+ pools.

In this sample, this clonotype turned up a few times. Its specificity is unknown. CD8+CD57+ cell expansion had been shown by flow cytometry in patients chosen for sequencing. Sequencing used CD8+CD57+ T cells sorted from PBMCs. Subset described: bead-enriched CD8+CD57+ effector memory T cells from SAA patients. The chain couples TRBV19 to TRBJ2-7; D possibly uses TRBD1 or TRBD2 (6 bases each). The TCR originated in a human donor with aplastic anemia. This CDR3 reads CASSRGAGAYEQYF. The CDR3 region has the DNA TGTGCCAGTAGTAGGGGGGCAGGCGCCTACGAGCAGTACTTC.